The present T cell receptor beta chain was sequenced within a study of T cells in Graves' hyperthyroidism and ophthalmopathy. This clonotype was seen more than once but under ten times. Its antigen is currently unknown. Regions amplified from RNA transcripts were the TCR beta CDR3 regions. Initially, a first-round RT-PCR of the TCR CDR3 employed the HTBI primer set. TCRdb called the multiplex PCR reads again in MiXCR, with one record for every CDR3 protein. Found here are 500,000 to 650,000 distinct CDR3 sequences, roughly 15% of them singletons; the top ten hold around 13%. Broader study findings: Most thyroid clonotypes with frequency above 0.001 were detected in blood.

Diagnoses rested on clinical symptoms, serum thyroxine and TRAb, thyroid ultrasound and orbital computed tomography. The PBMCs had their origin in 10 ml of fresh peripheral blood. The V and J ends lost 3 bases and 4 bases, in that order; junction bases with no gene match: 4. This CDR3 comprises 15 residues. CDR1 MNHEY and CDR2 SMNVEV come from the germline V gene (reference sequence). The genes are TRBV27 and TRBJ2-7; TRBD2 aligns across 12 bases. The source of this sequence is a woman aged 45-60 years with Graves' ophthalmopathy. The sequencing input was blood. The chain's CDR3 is CASSLTSGSQYEQYF. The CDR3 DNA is TGTGCCAGCAGTTTGACTAGCGGGAGCCAGTACGAGCAGTACTTC.